This T cell receptor beta chain is drawn from a study of neurological immune-mediated disorders (dated by TCRdb to the late 2010s). As for the study more broadly: Of the roughly 34 multiple sclerosis patients, some 30 had relapsing-remitting MS and 3 had secondary progressive MS. Peripheral blood TCR-beta repertoires from patients with HTLV-I-associated myelopathy (HAM/TSP), patients with multiple sclerosis, and healthy controls were compared in the study using UMI-based sequencing. The approximately 99 TCR-beta libraries included longitudinal samples, technical triplicates and paired sorted CD4+ and CD8+ T-cell subsets alongside PBMC samples. The cohort included some 66 subjects: some 15 with HAM/TSP, roughly 35 with multiple sclerosis, and 20 healthy controls.

To synthesize cDNA, template-switch 5'RACE was performed with a primer carrying a 10-nucleotide random unique molecular identifier so that each TCR transcript was tagged. Each sequencing run produced over 200 million TCR-beta sequences covering 15-18 subjects. Total RNA was extracted with the RNeasy kit. The KAPA Real-time Library Amplification kit was used to amplify TCR-beta VDJ regions with primers for the TCR constant region and the 5'RACE anchor. A first PCR added sample indexes and Illumina adaptors, and a second PCR then raised library yield. After Ampure bead purification, the TCR product of roughly 650 bp was size-selected on a 2% E-gel SizeSelection system. Before pooling, libraries had their quality checked on a Bioanalyzer, their concentration measured with Qubit, and their quantity determined with the Kapa Library Quantification kit. Paired-end 2 x 150 bp sequencing of the libraries was performed on an Illumina HiSeq 2500. To increase sequence diversity, about 25-30% phiX was spiked into each library pool. The original pipeline was this. Quality-filtered reads were processed with the UMI-based MiGEC pipeline, which removed over 75% of raw TCR sequences during error correction. VDJ genes were aligned to IMGT germline references, and clonotypes were defined by unique CDR3 amino acid sequence plus V-J genes. Clonal expansion, Shannon diversity, and CDR3 relatedness (CalcPairwiseDistances, ClusterSamples) were evaluated with VDJtools, and phylogenetic trees were built with CLCbio workbench. Clones with at least 8 unique UMIs were defined as expanded, with this threshold being based on coefficient-of-variation modelling across technical triplicates. In-frame beta chains were kept once TCRdb had trimmed the public reads at Q25 with fastp and called clones with MiXCR. For every CDR3 protein sequence, its rows merge into one entry that carries the most common genes and DNA. The V and J calls and clone size come from TCRdb's table, not from the authors' own analysis. The sample records about 71,000 distinct CDR3 sequences, 3% to 4% of which are singletons. About 3.5% of the sample is in the top ten clones.

For the unsorted PBMC libraries, 2 million PBMCs were stored in RNAlater at -80 degrees C until RNA extraction and were used to generate the libraries. Multiple sclerosis patients were enrolled in a US clinical protocol evaluating disease progression by magnetic resonance imaging. PBMCs were separated from peripheral blood using Ficoll-Hypaque density gradient centrifugation and then cryopreserved in liquid nitrogen. This clonotype was observed many times. This receptor's antigen is unknown. No base quality values were provided; no much bigger clone lies one nucleotide off. CDR1 SGHDT and CDR2 YYEEEE are derived from the germline V gene. The germline ends are 8 bases apart after V is trimmed by 6 bases and J by 0 bases. Measured from the cysteine to the phenylalanine, the CDR3 is 13 residues long. Only the CDR3 DNA stays, 39 bases, in frame from base 1. The investigation overall reported the following: Repertoires from 18 of 34 MS patients were grouped by phylogenetic analysis into a cluster of related CDR3 sequences, suggesting a possible repertoire-level signature. Across subjects, expanded clones never shared an identical CDR3 amino acid sequence, which suggests that the TCR-beta repertoires in every group were private. TCR clonal expansion was highest in HAM/TSP patients and lowest in MS patients, with MS patients falling below even healthy controls. The MS cluster showed no association with clinical or MRI features, and the authors stated that larger cohorts are needed.

The sequence joins TRBV5-6 to TRBJ2-3; no D gene is confidently identified. The specimen sequenced was PBMCs. The receptor comes from a man aged 35-49 years with multiple sclerosis. The CDR3 has the sequence CASNLESTDTQYF. The DNA sequence is as follows: TGTGCCAGCAACCTTGAGAGCACAGATACGCAGTATTTT.